The 15 T cell receptor beta chains below all came from one sample that was sequenced in a study of T cell changes during pregnancy in multiple sclerosis. Clones were read by immunoSEQ multiplex PCR, and TCRdb kept only the in-frame ones, dropping some. The sample lists tens of thousands of clones, 90% occurring once. Sequences were derived from CD8+ T cells from peripheral blood mononuclear cells, sampled before pregnancy. These receptors originate from a female donor with multiple sclerosis, enrolled in a pregnancy study.

This chain joins TRBV18 and TRBJ1-1; tentative D call: TRBD1 (5 bases). V shed 0 bases and J shed 7 bases, with 9 bases lying between them. CDR1 is KGHSH and CDR2 is LQKENI in the germline V gene. The length of the CDR3 is 13 residues. The CDR3: CASSPPDSLEAFF. CDR3 coding DNA: TGTGCCAGCTCACCACCAGACAGCCTTGAAGCTTTCTTT.

This sequence joins TRBV4-2 and TRBJ2-3; D may be TRBD2 (7 bases). In germline, CDR1 is LGHNA, CDR2 YNFKEQ. V gave up 3 bases and J gave up 4 bases, with 17 bases separating them. The length of the CDR3 is 16 residues. This CDR3 is CASSQRGAGRADTQYF. CDR3 DNA: TGTGCCAGCAGCCAGAGGGGGGCGGGGAGGGCAGATACGCAGTATTTT.

The chain carries TRBV7-3 and TRBJ2-1; TRBD2 matches at 9 bases. Germline assignment: CDR1 SGHTA and CDR2 FQGTGA. V lost 2 bases and J lost 5; bases outside the gene matches: 4. The CDR3 contains 15 residues. CDR3 sequence: CASSLLASGNNEQFF. The CDR3 DNA sequence: TGTGCCAGCAGCTTACTGGCTAGCGGGAACAATGAGCAGTTCTTC.

For the CDR3, the DNA is TGTGCCAGCAGTTCTATCTCCTACGAGCAGTACTTC. Amino acid sequence: CASSSISYEQYF. V gene TRBV6-5 combines with J gene TRBJ2-7; D unresolved. This CDR3 is built from 12 residues. The germline V gene has CDR1 MNHEY and CDR2 SVGAGI. V lost 4 bases to trimming and J lost 0 bases, with 4 bases between them.

This chain links TRBV2 with TRBJ2-3, with TRBD2 as a possible D gene (6 bases). Per the germline V gene, CDR1 is SNHLY and CDR2 is FYNNEI. V dropped 1 base and J dropped 2 bases, with 13 bases sitting between them. The CDR3 is made up of 16 amino acids. In DNA form, the CDR3 reads TGTGCCAGCAGTGAAGGGGGCGGGGCCTCCACAGATACGCAGTATTTT. It specifies CASSEGGGASTDTQYF. Filled out from reference TRBV2 and TRBJ2-3, the complete variable domain reads EPEVTQTPSHQVTQMGQEVILRCVPISNHLYFYWYRQILGQKVEFLVSFYNNEISEKSEIFDDQFSVERPDGSNFTLKIRSTKLEDSAMYFCASSEGGGASTDTQYFGPGTRLTVL.

This clone was picked up one time. The rearrangement links TRBV6-4 to TRBJ2-1; tentatively, D is TRBD1 (6 bases). This CDR3 spans 15 amino acids. Trimming took 0 bases from V and 5 from J, leaving 11 bases between them. Germline lookup yields CDR1 MRHNA and CDR2 SNTAGT. The CDR3 region has the DNA TGTGCCAGCAGTGACTCGACAGGACAACACAATGAGCAGTTCTTC. It specifies CASSDSTGQHNEQFF.

V and J are TRBV5-4 and TRBJ1-1, with D unresolved. V shed 2 bases and J shed 11 bases, with 22 bases lying between them. CDR1 and CDR2 (germline): SGHNT, YYREEE (reference sequence). The CDR3 runs 15 residues. The CDR3 region is CASSFGVVTSDGAFF. In nucleotides, the CDR3 is TGTGCCAGCAGCTTCGGGGTTGTCACCTCTGACGGGGCTTTCTTT.

V gene TRBV7-9 combines with J gene TRBJ2-7; 9 nucleotides align to TRBD1. Germline lookup yields CDR1 SEHNR and CDR2 FQNEAQ (reference sequence). The CDR3 is made up of 16 amino acids. J was trimmed by 4 bases and V by 5 bases; bases with no gene match: 12. The CDR3 DNA sequence: TGTGCCAGCAGCGAGGGGCCCCCGGGACAGGGTTACGAGCAGTACTTC. It codes for CASSEGPPGQGYEQYF.

In DNA, the CDR3 is TGTGCCAGTAGGGGCGACGGTAAAGAGACCCAGTACTTC. This encodes CASRGDGKETQYF. This chain links TRBV19 with TRBJ2-5; D is unclear. This CDR3 contains 13 residues. The germline gives CDR1 LNHDA, CDR2 SQIVND (reference sequence). The germline V and J ends were trimmed by 6 bases and 3 bases, with 11 bases remaining between them.

This clone was detected once. The chain has TRBV13 and TRBJ1-2; TRBD1 is a possible D gene (5 bases). V gave up 4 bases and J gave up 4 bases, with 10 bases separating them. Germline CDR1 is PRHDT and CDR2 is FYEKMQ (reference sequence). The CDR3 is 13 amino acids. The CDR3 loop is CASSSGVPYGYTF. Written as DNA, the CDR3 is TGTGCCAGCAGCTCGGGGGTGCCCTATGGCTACACCTTC.

CDR3 DNA sequence: TGTGCCACCAGAAGTCTACGGGGTGAGCAGTTCTTC. This gives the protein CATRSLRGEQFF. V usage is TRBV15 and J usage is TRBJ2-1; possibly TRBD2 for D (5 bases). Per the germline V gene, CDR1 is LNHNV and CDR2 is YYDKDF (reference sequence). The CDR3 runs 12 residues. Trimming left V 6 bases short and J 9 bases short, with 12 bases between.

This clone was detected only once. V gene TRBV6-5 combines with J gene TRBJ2-5; the match to TRBD2 covers 8 bases. Germline V CDR1 and CDR2: MNHEY, SVGAGI. CDR3 length: 15 amino acids. The junction had 10 bases not matched to a gene; V was cut back by 5 bases and J by 5 bases. The CDR3: CASSQRAGVHETQYF. The CDR3 nucleotides read TGTGCCAGCAGTCAAAGAGCGGGGGTCCATGAGACCCAGTACTTC.

This chain uses TRBV25-1 with TRBJ1-5; perhaps TRBD1 as D (5 bases). V shed 5 bases and J shed 4 bases, with 15 bases lying between them. CDR3 length equals 15 residues. The germline CDR1 and CDR2 sequences are MGHDK and SYGVNS. CDR3 bases: TGTGCCAGCAGTCCCGGGGGAGGGGAAAATCAGCCCCAGCATTTT. Translated, it gives CASSPGGGENQPQHF.

CDR3 sequence (DNA): TGTGCCAGTAGTATAGATCTCGGGGGAGCTGAAGCTTTCTTT. This gives the protein CASSIDLGGAEAFF. The rearrangement links TRBV19 to TRBJ1-1; weak D call: TRBD1 (5 bases). V was cut by 0 bases and J by 6 bases, with 11 bases left in between. The CDR3 has 14 residues. Germline CDR1 and CDR2: LNHDA and SQIVND (reference sequence).

This chain connects TRBV4-3 to TRBJ1-5; D gene uncertain. The CDR3 totals 15 residues. Germline V CDR1 and CDR2: LGHNA, YSLEER. The V and J ends lost 0 bases and 3 bases respectively, with 9 bases between them. CDR3 sequence (DNA): TGCGCCAGCAGCCAAGATTCCACAGACAATCAGCCCCAGCATTTT. Amino acid sequence: CASSQDSTDNQPQHF.